These T cell receptor beta chains were read from a single sample in a study of CD8+ T cells in alopecia areata. The method was immunoSEQ multiplex PCR; TCRdb's version includes in-frame clones alone and lacks a portion of them. The sample has about 190,000 clones; about 60% are singletons. Here the sequenced sample was CD4+ T cells sorted from blood, taken at week 4, from a patient treated with tofacitinib. The receptors shown here come from a human donor with alopecia areata. Each CDR3 is given with its conserved first and last residue. The order of the fields is J gene, V gene, CDR3 protein.

j_call: TRBJ2-7; v_call: TRBV15; cdr3_aa: CATSRDSSGRGSSYEQYF
j_call: TRBJ2-3; v_call: TRBV27; cdr3_aa: CASSLADRGTDTQYF
j_call: TRBJ2-7; v_call: TRBV13; cdr3_aa: CASSLDKRLKGEQYF
j_call: TRBJ2-5; v_call: TRBV18; cdr3_aa: CASSPVDTQETQYF
j_call: TRBJ2-1; v_call: TRBV6-6; cdr3_aa: CAIRQYNEQFF
j_call: TRBJ2-2; v_call: TRBV2; cdr3_aa: CASGSRTGDVGELFF
j_call: TRBJ2-6; v_call: TRBV28; cdr3_aa: CASRGGSSGANVLTF
j_call: TRBJ2-5; v_call: TRBV2; cdr3_aa: CATAQETQYF
j_call: TRBJ2-7; v_call: TRBV28; cdr3_aa: CASSKREGRWEQYF
j_call: TRBJ2-6; v_call: TRBV7-3; cdr3_aa: CASRGGQRDAGANVLTF
j_call: TRBJ2-5; v_call: TRBV30; cdr3_aa: CAWSGLAGETQYF
j_call: TRBJ2-2; v_call: TRBV5-1; cdr3_aa: CASSPWGATGELFF
j_call: TRBJ2-3; v_call: TRBV29-1; cdr3_aa: CSPTGLAGDTQYF
j_call: TRBJ2-3; v_call: TRBV15; cdr3_aa: CATALHGSTDTQYF
j_call: TRBJ2-1; v_call: TRBV5-1; cdr3_aa: CASSFSSGSSYNEQFF
j_call: TRBJ2-3; v_call: TRBV9; cdr3_aa: CASSVVPSGIPDTQYF
j_call: TRBJ2-7; v_call: TRBV7-2; cdr3_aa: CASSFLGSGSSYEQYF
j_call: TRBJ2-5; v_call: TRBV7-7; cdr3_aa: CASSLLQGQGQETQYF
j_call: TRBJ2-5; v_call: TRBV6-5; cdr3_aa: CATGQGGKETQYF
j_call: TRBJ2-7; v_call: TRBV2; cdr3_aa: CASVAGTGTYEQYF
j_call: TRBJ2-7; v_call: TRBV7-9; cdr3_aa: CASSLVAGGSYEQYF
j_call: TRBJ2-7; v_call: TRBV5-6; cdr3_aa: CASSIPGSPYEQYF
j_call: TRBJ2-5; v_call: TRBV10-3; cdr3_aa: CAISESAGGETQYF
j_call: TRBJ1-2; v_call: TRBV10-3; cdr3_aa: CAISTQTRAGHYGYTF
j_call: TRBJ1-1; v_call: TRBV7-9; cdr3_aa: CASSFQVGTEAFF
j_call: TRBJ1-2; v_call: TRBV25-1; cdr3_aa: CASKGQPNSNYGYTF
j_call: TRBJ2-1; v_call: TRBV7-8; cdr3_aa: CASGGAGVLYNEQFF
j_call: TRBJ2-5; v_call: TRBV25-1; cdr3_aa: CASSDPRTGKETQYF
j_call: TRBJ2-7; v_call: TRBV20-1; cdr3_aa: CSVDTPYEQYF
j_call: TRBJ1-2; v_call: TRBV29-1; cdr3_aa: CSVENRGLNGYTF
j_call: TRBJ2-4; v_call: TRBV23-1; cdr3_aa: CADQTGTSGPPLAKNIQYF
j_call: TRBJ2-7; v_call: TRBV7-9; cdr3_aa: CASSLATGFSYEQYF
j_call: TRBJ2-5; v_call: TRBV7-9; cdr3_aa: CASSTRQGARETQYF
j_call: TRBJ2-3; v_call: TRBV29-1; cdr3_aa: CSADRGQEDTQYF
j_call: TRBJ1-2; v_call: TRBV5-6; cdr3_aa: CASSLARDHTF
j_call: TRBJ2-7; v_call: TRBV29-1; cdr3_aa: CSVEFLAGNYEQYF
j_call: TRBJ1-1; v_call: TRBV29-1; cdr3_aa: CSALSGSTEAFF